This entry features one T cell receptor beta chain sequence. The data stem from a study of OX40 agonist ivuxolimab in advanced cancers. Study details: Ivuxolimab, which is an agonistic anti-OX40 (CD134) antibody, was administered to the patients.

Assay used: immunoSEQ multiplex PCR; TCRdb lists only in-frame clones, some missing. The profile shows about 58,000 clones, about 90% of them singletons. This CDR3 contains 15 residues. Germline assignment: CDR1 SGDLS and CDR2 YYNGEE. Trimming cost V 0 bases and J 4 bases, with 11 bases left between them. This receptor was taken from an adult with an advanced solid tumor such as melanoma, head and neck, liver or kidney cancer. The sequences come from CD4+ or CD8+ T cells sorted from blood, collected in a trial of the OX40 agonist ivuxolimab. V gene TRBV9 combines with J gene TRBJ1-5, with D maybe TRBD1 (6 bases). The CDR3 protein is CASSVGGGTNQPQHF. The DNA for the CDR3 is TGTGCCAGCAGCGTAGGAGGGGGGACGAATCAGCCCCAGCATTTT.